Presented here are 16 T cell receptor beta chains from one specimen sequenced in a study of cytomegalovirus exposure and HLA in healthy donors. The primer mix had 60 Vbeta and 13 Jbeta primers. Produced via immunoSEQ multiplex PCR; TCRdb's table is partial and in-frame only. The sample includes 90,000 or so clones, 65% of them seen just once. Specimen: PBMCs. Receptors originate from a boy between 10 and 17 years old in good health and CMV-seropositive.

This clone was picked up a small number of times. The chain has TRBV19 and TRBJ1-1; D is unclear. CDR1 LNHDA and CDR2 SQIVND come from the germline V gene (reference sequence). The CDR3 is 13 amino acids. V dropped 6 bases and J dropped 5 bases, with 13 bases sitting between them. The CDR3 is CASSGLRGTEAFF. The CDR3 bases are TGTGCCAGTAGCGGACTTCGGGGAACTGAAGCTTTCTTT.

This clone showed up just a few times. This chain connects TRBV30 to TRBJ1-1, with unresolved D. The ends were cut back, 0 bases at V and 3 bases at J, with 8 bases in the middle. CDR1 is GTSNPN, CDR2 SVGIG, per germline (reference sequence). There are 13 residues in the CDR3. The CDR3 reads CAWSVYGDTEAFF. The CDR3 DNA reads as TGTGCCTGGAGTGTTTACGGGGACACTGAAGCTTTCTTT.

This sequence joins TRBV27 and TRBJ2-2, with 8 bases matching TRBD1. Germline V gene lookup returns CDR1 MNHEY and CDR2 SMNVEV (reference sequence). This CDR3 is 16 amino acids long. The V gene end was trimmed by 3 bases and the J gene end by 4 bases; junction bases not matched to a gene: 7. CDR3 DNA sequence: TGTGCCAGCAGTTTTGTCAGGGGGCTTGGCACCGGGGAGCTGTTTTTT. It encodes CASSFVRGLGTGELFF.

The chain combines TRBV2 with TRBJ2-5; D call uncertain. V was pared by 7 bases and J by 2 bases, with 14 bases between. The germline CDR1 and CDR2 sequences are SNHLY and FYNNEI. This CDR3 is 14 amino acids long. CDR3 nucleotides: TGTGCCAGCAACCAAGCAGGCAAACAAGAGACCCAGTACTTC. As protein: CASNQAGKQETQYF.

This clone was seen a few times. The chain employs TRBV6-6 and TRBJ2-1, with 7 bases lining up with TRBD1. The germline V gene has CDR1 MNHNY and CDR2 SVGAGI (reference sequence). Germline trimming cut 4 bases from V and 3 bases from J; bases unmatched to any gene: 6. This CDR3 is built from 15 residues. CDR3 sequence reads: CASSSGQNYYNEQFF. CDR3 in DNA: TGTGCCAGCAGTTCGGGACAGAATTACTACAATGAGCAGTTCTTC.

This sequence joins TRBV6-1 and TRBJ2-3; the match to TRBD2 covers 9 bases. The V gene end was trimmed by 8 bases and the J gene end by 5 bases; junction bases not matched to a gene: 11. CDR1 MNHNS and CDR2 SASEGT come from the germline V gene. The CDR3 is 15 amino acids. CDR3 DNA sequence: TGTGCCAGCCCTGCGCGGGGGGGCCTCGGAGATACGCAGTATTTT. Encoded protein: CASPARGGLGDTQYF.

The V gene is TRBV7-2, the J gene TRBJ2-3; D uncertain. This CDR3 comprises 13 residues. Trimming left V 6 bases short and J 2 bases short, with 9 bases between. Per the germline V gene, CDR1 is SGHTA and CDR2 is FQGNSA. CDR3 DNA: TGTGCCAGCAGAACTCTTCCCACAGATACGCAGTATTTT. It codes for CASRTLPTDTQYF.

This chain joins TRBV7-8 and TRBJ1-2, with D perhaps TRBD1 (6 bases). V shed 1 base and J shed 8 bases, with 11 bases lying between them. CDR3 length: 13 residues. CDR1 is SGHVS and CDR2 is FQNEAQ in the germline V gene. The CDR3 is CASSLDTGRGYTF. CDR3 sequence (DNA): TGTGCCAGCAGCTTAGATACAGGGAGAGGCTACACCTTC.

This clone was recorded only once. The rearrangement uses TRBV30 and TRBJ1-1; D might be TRBD1 (5 bases). This CDR3 comprises 12 residues. V gave up 3 bases and J gave up 6 bases, with 11 bases separating them. Germline loops: CDR1 GTSNPN, CDR2 SVGIG (reference sequence). The CDR3 region is CAWRTQVAEAFF. The CDR3 bases are TGTGCCTGGAGAACACAGGTAGCTGAAGCTTTCTTT.

The J gene is TRBJ2-6, the V gene TRBV15; 9 nucleotides match TRBD2. This CDR3 region has 18 residues. Trimming cost V 0 bases and J 5 bases; bases outside gene matches: 8. Looked up from germline, CDR1 is LNHNV and CDR2 is YYDKDF (reference sequence). The CDR3 is CATSRDSASGAWANVLTF. The CDR3 nucleotides are TGTGCCACCAGCAGAGATAGCGCTAGCGGGGCCTGGGCCAACGTCCTGACTTTC.

The chain links TRBV15 to TRBJ2-2; 7 bases are a match to TRBD1. The V gene end was trimmed by 8 bases and the J gene end by 6 bases; junction bases not matched to a gene: 9. The CDR3 sequence is 14 residues long. Germline V gives CDR1 LNHNV, CDR2 YYDKDF (reference sequence). CDR3 sequence: CATGRGGAAGELFF. CDR3 nucleotide sequence: TGTGCCACCGGTCGAGGGGGCGCGGCCGGGGAGCTGTTTTTT.

This chain joins TRBV9 and TRBJ2-1, with TRBD2 identical over 9 bases. From germline, CDR1 is SGDLS and CDR2 YYNGEE. CDR3 length equals 16 residues. Trimming removed 0 bases from V and 2 bases from J; junction bases left unmatched: 3. The CDR3 protein is CASSVEPSGAYNEQFF. CDR3 DNA sequence: TGTGCCAGCAGCGTAGAACCTAGCGGGGCCTACAATGAGCAGTTCTTC.

The J gene is TRBJ2-3, the V gene TRBV27; tentatively, D is TRBD2 (6 bases). Trimming removed 6 bases at V and 4 bases at J, with 17 bases between. The CDR3 spans 15 residues. Germline values: CDR1 MNHEY, CDR2 SMNVEV (reference sequence). CDR3 DNA: TGTGCCAGCAGGGCGGGACCCCGGGCGGCAGATACGCAGTATTTT. Translating it yields CASRAGPRAADTQYF.

The chain is built from TRBV19 and TRBJ1-4; a weak D match, TRBD1 (6 bases). With 6 bases removed from V and 4 bases from J, the gap between germline ends came to 15 bases. This CDR3 is built from 15 residues. The germline CDR1 and CDR2 sequences are LNHDA and SQIVND (reference sequence). CDR3 bases: TGTGCCAGTAGGGATCAAGGACAGTTTAATGAAAAACTGTTTTTT. Translated, it gives CASRDQGQFNEKLFF.

This clone was detected only a few times. This sample includes further DNA sequences coding for the same CDR3. V is TRBV14 and J is TRBJ2-3, with TRBD2 matching 13 bases. V was pared by 3 bases and J by 3 bases, with 12 bases of the junction left unmatched. Germline values: CDR1 SGHDN, CDR2 FVKESK. The CDR3 extends over 19 amino acids. CDR3 residues: CASSHPKLAGGPRTDTQYF. The CDR3 nucleotides read TGTGCCAGCAGCCACCCGAAACTAGCGGGAGGGCCAAGGACAGATACGCAGTATTTT. The whole variable domain, filled in from reference TRBV14 and TRBJ2-3, reads EAGVTQFPSHSVIEKGQTVTLRCDPISGHDNLYWYRRVMGKEIKFLLHFVKESKQDESGMPNNRFLAERTGGTYSTLKVQPAELEDSGVYFCASSHPKLAGGPRTDTQYFGPGTRLTVL.

Here the CDR3 DNA reads TGTGCCAGCAGCTTATATGCGGGAGTATTCAATGAGCAGTTCTTC. This gives the protein CASSLYAGVFNEQFF. The rearrangement uses TRBV7-3 and TRBJ2-1; TRBD2 aligns across 7 bases. This CDR3 is 15 amino acids long. Germline CDR1 SGHTA, CDR2 FQGTGA. V trimming: 2 bases; J trimming: 6 bases; junction bases outside the gene matches: 7.